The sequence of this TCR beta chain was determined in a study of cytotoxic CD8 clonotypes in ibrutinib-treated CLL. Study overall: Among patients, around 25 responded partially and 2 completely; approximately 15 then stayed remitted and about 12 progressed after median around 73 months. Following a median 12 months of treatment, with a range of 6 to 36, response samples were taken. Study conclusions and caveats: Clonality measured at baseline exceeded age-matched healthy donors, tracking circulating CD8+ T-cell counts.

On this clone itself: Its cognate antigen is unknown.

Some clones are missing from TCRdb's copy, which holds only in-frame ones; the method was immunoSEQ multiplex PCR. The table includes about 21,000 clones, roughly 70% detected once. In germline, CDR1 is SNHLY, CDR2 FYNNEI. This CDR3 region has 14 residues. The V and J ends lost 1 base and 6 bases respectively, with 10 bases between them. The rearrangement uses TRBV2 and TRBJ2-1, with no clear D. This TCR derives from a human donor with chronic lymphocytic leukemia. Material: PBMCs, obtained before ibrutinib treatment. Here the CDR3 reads CASSEGLQSNEQFF. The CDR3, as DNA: TGTGCCAGCAGTGAAGGGCTACAGAGCAATGAGCAGTTCTTC.